These 27 T cell receptor beta chains share one sample of origin, sequenced in a study of a mutant IDH1 vaccine in newly diagnosed glioma. Generated by immunoSEQ multiplex PCR, the TCRdb table keeps only in-frame clones and is missing some. The table includes tens of thousands of clones, around 76% detected once. Regarding time point: week 23, last vaccination. Every vaccine dose comprised 300 ug of mutant IDH1 20-mer peptide plus topical imiquimod. These receptors lack a known antigen. Sequenced here: PBMCs, sampled from a glioma patient whose treatment included an IDH1 peptide vaccine. These receptor sequences come from a man aged 50 to 59 with glioma.

This clone has a single count. The rearrangement uses TRBV19 and TRBJ1-2; 7 bases line up with TRBD1. The V gene end was trimmed by 5 bases and the J gene end by 10 bases; junction bases not matched to a gene: 10. The germline V gene encodes CDR1 LNHDA and CDR2 SQIVND (reference sequence). The CDR3 covers 13 residues. The DNA for the CDR3 is TGTGCCAGTAGTTTAACCGACAGGGATGACTACACCTTC. It codes for CASSLTDRDDYTF.

The CDR3 sequence is CASTQRGASYEQYF. DNA of the CDR3: TGCGCCAGCACACAAAGGGGGGCCTCCTACGAGCAGTACTTC. The chain has TRBV23-1 and TRBJ2-7; D might be TRBD1 or TRBD2, each matching 6 bases. TRBV23-1 is an ORF for which the function is uncertain. This CDR3 spans 14 amino acids. Trimming removed 7 bases at V and 0 bases at J, with 13 bases between.

This clone showed up just a few times. The chain couples TRBV15 to TRBJ1-2; D is unresolved. The germline gives CDR1 LNHNV, CDR2 YYDKDF (reference sequence). This CDR3 has 15 residues. The germline V and J ends were trimmed by 0 bases and 2 bases, with 10 bases remaining between them. CDR3 DNA sequence: TGTGCCACCAGCAGAGATAGACGGGCCAACTATGGCTACACCTTC. Its protein product is CATSRDRRANYGYTF.

The V gene is TRBV29-1, the J gene TRBJ2-1; D unresolved. The CDR3 covers 11 residues. Trimming left V 1 base short and J 7 bases short, with 5 bases between. Germline CDR1 and CDR2: SQVTM and ANQGSEA. The DNA for the CDR3 is TGCAGCGTTGAAGGGGATAATGAGCAGTTCTTC. Its translation: CSVEGDNEQFF.

This clone was seen more than once but under ten times. The genes are TRBV7-6 and TRBJ1-1, with 7 bases fitting TRBD1. Germline CDR1 SGHVS, CDR2 FNYEAQ. The length of the CDR3 is 13 residues. The J segment lost 4 bases and the V segment lost 4 bases, leaving 3 bases of the junction unmatched. The CDR3 DNA follows: TGTGCCAGCAGCTCGAGGGGGCCCACTGAAGCTTTCTTT. This gives the protein CASSSRGPTEAFF.

This clone was counted a single time. V and J are TRBV10-3 and TRBJ2-3; 10 bases agree with TRBD2. The CDR3 sequence is 14 residues long. Germline CDR1 ENHRY, CDR2 SYGVKD. V shed 7 bases and J 0 bases; nucleotides not matched to a gene: 1. CDR3 sequence: CAITSGGSTDTQYF. DNA for the CDR3: TGTGCCATCACTAGCGGGGGAAGCACAGATACGCAGTATTTT.

This clone turned up a few times. This rearrangement joins TRBV7-9 to TRBJ2-2; TRBD1 agrees at 11 bases. Losses at the gene ends were 4 bases for V and 3 bases for J; bases not matched to a gene: 4. Germline V gene lookup returns CDR1 SEHNR and CDR2 FQNEAQ (reference sequence). The CDR3 consists of 16 residues. CDR3 in DNA: TGTGCCAGCAGCTGGGGACAGGGGGTTTACACCGGGGAGCTGTTTTTT. Translation: CASSWGQGVYTGELFF. Filled out from reference TRBV7-9 and TRBJ2-2, the complete variable domain reads DTGVSQNPRHKITKRGQNVTFRCDPISEHNRLYWYRQTLGQGPEFLTYFQNEAQLEKSRLLSDRFSAERPKGSFSTLEIQRTEQGDSAMYLCASSWGQGVYTGELFFGEGSRLTVL.

This chain links TRBV7-2 with TRBJ2-5; 10 positions match TRBD2. The CDR3 has 15 amino acids. Germline trimming cut 1 base from V and 5 bases from J; bases unmatched to any gene: 4. Per the germline V gene, CDR1 is SGHTA and CDR2 is FQGNSA. The CDR3 DNA is TGTGCCAGCAGCTTAGGTAGCGGGGGGTATGAGACCCAGTACTTC. Translated: CASSLGSGGYETQYF.

This clone was seen once. The chain recombines TRBV30 with TRBJ2-3; D perhaps matches TRBD1 (6 bases). CDR3 length: 15 residues. Trimming stripped 4 bases from V and 5 bases from J, with 19 bases between. CDR1 and CDR2 from the germline V gene are GTSNPN and SVGIG (reference sequence). The CDR3 nucleotides are TGTGCCTGGACTAGCACAGGGAATCTAGGAGATACGCAGTATTTT. Protein: CAWTSTGNLGDTQYF.

This rearrangement joins TRBV28 to TRBJ2-1; D might be TRBD2 (5 bases). The ends were cut back, 3 bases at V and 8 bases at J, with 5 bases in the middle. The CDR3 has 11 residues. The germline V gene encodes CDR1 MDHEN and CDR2 SYDVKM. CDR3 in DNA: TGTGCCAGCAGTTTGAGGGATGAGCAGTTCTTC. It codes for CASSLRDEQFF.

This clone was detected only a few times. The V and J genes are TRBV2 and TRBJ1-4, with 8 bases that match TRBD1. Trimming removed 3 bases from V and 6 bases from J; junction bases left unmatched: 3. Per germline, CDR1 SNHLY and CDR2 FYNNEI. This CDR3 is 14 amino acids long. Here the CDR3 reads CASSDQGADEKLFF. In nucleotides, the CDR3 is TGTGCCAGCAGTGACCAGGGGGCGGATGAAAAACTGTTTTTT.

In this sample, this clone turned up once. The chain is built from TRBV19 and TRBJ2-5, with TRBD2 matching over 13 bases. V was pared by 4 bases and J by 7 bases, with 6 bases of the junction left unmatched. The germline CDR1 and CDR2 sequences are LNHDA and SQIVND (reference sequence). This CDR3 has 15 amino acids. The CDR3 protein is CASSTGTSGAGTQYF. The CDR3 nucleotides are TGTGCCAGTAGTACTGGGACTAGCGGGGCCGGGACCCAGTACTTC.

V gene TRBV5-1 combines with J gene TRBJ1-3; TRBD1 is a possible D gene (6 bases). CDR3 length: 13 residues. Germline CDR1 SGHRS, CDR2 YFSETQ. V shed 4 bases and J shed 4 bases, with 9 bases lying between them. CDR3 bases: TGCGCCAGCAGCCGGACAGCCGGAAACACCATATATTTT. This sequence encodes CASSRTAGNTIYF.

V is TRBV2 and J is TRBJ1-4; weak D call: TRBD1 (6 bases). The germline V gene encodes CDR1 SNHLY and CDR2 FYNNEI. The V end was cut by 6 bases, the J end by 8 bases, with 13 bases between. The CDR3 is made up of 13 amino acids. The CDR3 spells CASSAQGWEKLFF. CDR3 bases: TGTGCCAGCAGCGCCCAGGGGTGGGAAAAACTGTTTTTT.

The genes are TRBV27 and TRBJ2-1; 7 bases map to TRBD1. The CDR3 contains 18 residues. Germline V gene lookup returns CDR1 MNHEY and CDR2 SMNVEV (reference sequence). The junction had 13 bases not matched to a gene; V was cut back by 5 bases and J by 0 bases. CDR3 region: CASSTRQGQVSSYNEQFF. The CDR3 nucleotides are TGTGCCAGCAGTACCCGACAGGGTCAAGTAAGCTCCTACAATGAGCAGTTCTTC.

This rearrangement joins TRBV7-2 to TRBJ2-7, with D uncertain. There are 15 residues in the CDR3. V dropped 5 bases and J dropped 1 base, with 15 bases sitting between them. The germline V gene has CDR1 SGHTA and CDR2 FQGNSA. This CDR3 reads CASSLQSGESYEQYF. The CDR3 bases are TGTGCCAGCAGCCTACAGAGTGGCGAATCCTACGAGCAGTACTTC.

CDR3 amino acids: CASSSGLFPDKTF. CDR3 nucleotides: TGTGCCAGCAGCTCGGGGCTTTTCCCTGATAAAACCTTC. The rearrangement links TRBV5-4 to TRBJ1-2, with D possibly matching TRBD1 (5 bases). The CDR3 runs to 13 residues. The ends were cut back, 3 bases at V and 14 bases at J, with 20 bases in the middle. The germline CDR1 and CDR2 sequences are SGHNT and YYREEE (reference sequence).

This chain uses TRBV7-2 with TRBJ2-1; D unresolved. The germline V gene has CDR1 SGHTA and CDR2 FQGNSA. The CDR3 is 13 residues long. V was cut by 5 bases and J by 0 bases, with 5 bases left in between. The CDR3 spells CASSPSSYNEQFF. The DNA for the CDR3 is TGTGCCAGCAGCCCTTCCTCCTACAATGAGCAGTTCTTC.

The rearrangement joins TRBV14 to TRBJ1-4; D unresolved. This CDR3 has 12 residues. Trimming took off 0 bases at V and 8 bases at J, with 4 bases between the two ends. Germline CDR1 and CDR2: SGHDN and FVKESK. CDR3 DNA: TGTGCCAGCAGCCAAGATCGAGAAAAACTGTTTTTT. It yields the protein CASSQDREKLFF.

The rearrangement uses TRBV25-1 and TRBJ1-1; D is unclear. This CDR3 is 14 amino acids long. V lost 6 bases, J lost 0 bases, and 11 bases lay in between. Germline V gene sequence: CDR1 MGHDK, CDR2 SYGVNS. CDR3 residues: CASRQDVLNTEAFF. The CDR3 DNA is TGTGCCAGCAGGCAGGACGTCCTGAACACTGAAGCTTTCTTT.

The J gene is TRBJ1-4, the V gene TRBV7-9; D not certain. The V gene lost 5 bases and the J gene lost 6 bases, with 16 bases spanning the gap. The CDR3 has 15 residues. CDR1 is SEHNR and CDR2 is FQNEAQ in the germline V gene (reference sequence). The CDR3 region is CASSPPSGVDEKLFF. The CDR3 nucleotides read TGTGCCAGCAGCCCTCCGTCGGGCGTAGATGAAAAACTGTTTTTT. Using reference TRBV7-9 and TRBJ1-4 for the parts outside the CDR3, the full variable domain is DTGVSQNPRHKITKRGQNVTFRCDPISEHNRLYWYRQTLGQGPEFLTYFQNEAQLEKSRLLSDRFSAERPKGSFSTLEIQRTEQGDSAMYLCASSPPSGVDEKLFFGSGTQLSVL.

The J gene is TRBJ1-2, the V gene TRBV10-2, with D unclear. V was shortened by 3 bases and J by 4 bases, with 12 bases between the two germline ends. Germline lookup yields CDR1 WSHSY and CDR2 SAAADI. The CDR3 sequence is 14 residues long. CDR3 nucleotides: TGCGCCAGCAGTGATGAGAGGAGGTCCTATGGCTACACCTTC. It is translated as CASSDERRSYGYTF.

The gene calls are TRBV29-1 and TRBJ2-7, with a tentative D call TRBD1 (5 bases). Germline lookup yields CDR1 SQVTM and CDR2 ANQGSEA. CDR3 size: 11 residues. The V and J ends lost 2 bases and 4 bases respectively, with 6 bases between them. CDR3 amino acids: CSVEQGYEQYF. The CDR3 DNA follows: TGCAGCGTTGAACAGGGATACGAGCAGTACTTC.

V usage is TRBV11-2 and J usage is TRBJ2-7, with 11 nucleotides matching TRBD1. The germline V gene encodes CDR1 SGHAT and CDR2 FQNNGV. This CDR3 has 17 residues. V was clipped by 0 bases and J by 6 bases; unmatched bases: 10. Here the CDR3 reads CASSLDPRDRGSGEQYF. The CDR3 nucleotides are TGTGCCAGCAGCTTAGACCCCCGGGACAGGGGGTCGGGCGAGCAGTACTTC.

The genes are TRBV9 and TRBJ1-3; the D is unclear. The CDR3 totals 15 residues. V gave up 2 bases and J gave up 0 bases, with 9 bases separating them. The germline V gene encodes CDR1 SGDLS and CDR2 YYNGEE. The CDR3 loop is CASSVAGNSGNTIYF. In DNA form, the CDR3 reads TGTGCCAGCAGCGTGGCCGGTAACTCTGGAAACACCATATATTTT.

This rearrangement joins TRBV7-9 to TRBJ2-2; TRBD2 is a possible D gene (5 bases). V was shortened by 5 bases and J by 6 bases, with 10 bases between the two germline ends. Germline V gene lookup returns CDR1 SEHNR and CDR2 FQNEAQ (reference sequence). This CDR3 spans 13 amino acids. CDR3 nucleotide sequence: TGTGCCAGCAGCCCGACGGAGGCCGGGGAGCTGTTTTTT. Protein sequence: CASSPTEAGELFF.

The V gene is TRBV7-6, the J gene TRBJ2-5; 8 nucleotides align to TRBD1. The CDR3 extends over 14 amino acids. From germline, CDR1 is SGHVS and CDR2 FNYEAQ. The V and J ends lost 4 bases and 4 bases, in that order; junction bases with no gene match: 5. CDR3 nucleotide sequence: TGTGCCAGCAGCTCTCGGACAGGGAGAGAGACCCAGTACTTC. Translation: CASSSRTGRETQYF.